These T cell receptor beta chains were read from a single sample in a study of shared clonotypes between healthy human individuals. Profiled with immunoSEQ multiplex PCR; TCRdb holds only in-frame clones, not every one. In the table there are roughly 170,000 clones, 65% to 80% of which are singletons. The sequenced material came from memory CD4+ T cells sorted from blood. The receptors were sampled from a man younger than 40 in good health. CDR3s leave out the opening cysteine and the closing phenylalanine or tryptophan. Each record gives: V gene, J gene, CDR3 length, CDR3 protein.

v_call: TRBV19; j_call: TRBJ2-1; cdr3_length: 11; cdr3_aa: ASSMGGLGRQF
v_call: TRBV7-2; j_call: TRBJ2-7; cdr3_length: 12; cdr3_aa: ASRKAGLAYEQY
v_call: TRBV5-1; j_call: TRBJ2-5; cdr3_length: 12; cdr3_aa: ASSFLPLQETQY
v_call: TRBV2; j_call: TRBJ2-5; cdr3_length: 11; cdr3_aa: ASSERGRETQY
v_call: TRBV27; j_call: TRBJ2-5; cdr3_length: 11; cdr3_aa: ASSHGGSQTQY
v_call: TRBV7-2; j_call: TRBJ1-2; cdr3_length: 11; cdr3_aa: ASSLVWGGGYT
v_call: TRBV29-1; j_call: TRBJ2-7; cdr3_length: 8; cdr3_aa: SVVGGEQY
v_call: TRBV2; j_call: TRBJ2-4; cdr3_length: 15; cdr3_aa: ASSVEAAALAKNIQY
v_call: TRBV28; j_call: TRBJ1-2; cdr3_length: 15; cdr3_aa: ASSLSSQGALERGYT
v_call: TRBV30; j_call: TRBJ2-7; cdr3_length: 12; cdr3_aa: AWCKTHRVGEQY
v_call: TRBV5-1; j_call: TRBJ1-5; cdr3_length: 12; cdr3_aa: ASSPGMAGQPQH
v_call: TRBV9; j_call: TRBJ2-5; cdr3_length: 11; cdr3_aa: ASSVASAETQY
v_call: TRBV12-5; j_call: TRBJ2-2; cdr3_length: 13; cdr3_aa: ASGFQRMGTGELF
v_call: TRBV7-3; j_call: TRBJ2-3; cdr3_length: 11; cdr3_aa: ASSLREGDTQY
v_call: TRBV18; j_call: TRBJ1-4; cdr3_length: 15; cdr3_aa: ASSPPRTGLRNEKLF
v_call: TRBV6-5; j_call: TRBJ2-1; cdr3_length: 14; cdr3_aa: ASSYRTSGSGDEQF
v_call: TRBV27; j_call: TRBJ2-3; cdr3_length: 10; cdr3_aa: ASTSRADTQY
v_call: TRBV27; j_call: TRBJ2-5; cdr3_length: 12; cdr3_aa: ASSLLDEQETQY
v_call: TRBV29-1; j_call: TRBJ2-1; cdr3_length: 8; cdr3_aa: SVSISEQF
v_call: TRBV7-8; j_call: TRBJ1-2; cdr3_length: 11; cdr3_aa: ASSLGRGNGYT
v_call: TRBV2; j_call: TRBJ1-3; cdr3_length: 11; cdr3_aa: ASRGTSGNTIY
v_call: TRBV30; j_call: TRBJ1-5; cdr3_length: 11; cdr3_aa: AWSKQGYQPQH
v_call: TRBV19; j_call: TRBJ2-5; cdr3_length: 11; cdr3_aa: ASPRAFQETQY
v_call: TRBV28; j_call: TRBJ1-4; cdr3_length: 12; cdr3_aa: ASQEGNSPEKLF
v_call: TRBV11-3; j_call: TRBJ2-1; cdr3_length: 16; cdr3_aa: ASSLGSAGLAYTTGQF
v_call: TRBV28; j_call: TRBJ1-5; cdr3_length: 11; cdr3_aa: ATSDRGNQPQH
v_call: TRBV29-1; j_call: TRBJ2-2; cdr3_length: 10; cdr3_aa: SVDSYTGELF
v_call: TRBV29-1; j_call: TRBJ1-2; cdr3_length: 9; cdr3_aa: SVVELYGYT
v_call: TRBV11-2; j_call: TRBJ1-5; cdr3_length: 15; cdr3_aa: ASSLGLKAGLDQPQH
v_call: TRBV28; j_call: TRBJ1-1; cdr3_length: 10; cdr3_aa: ASSLPSTEAF
v_call: TRBV4-2; j_call: TRBJ2-1; cdr3_length: 14; cdr3_aa: ASSQGSGGSYNEQF
v_call: TRBV11-2; j_call: TRBJ2-5; cdr3_length: 11; cdr3_aa: ASSLVGGETQY
v_call: TRBV5-4; j_call: TRBJ2-1; cdr3_length: 10; cdr3_aa: ASSYSSGEQF
v_call: TRBV7-8; j_call: TRBJ2-1; cdr3_length: 14; cdr3_aa: ASSLAWTTLGDEQF
v_call: TRBV6-5; j_call: TRBJ1-2; cdr3_length: 12; cdr3_aa: ASSLGGGGNGYT
v_call: TRBV7-6; j_call: TRBJ2-1; cdr3_length: 12; cdr3_aa: ASSARLSPDEQF
v_call: TRBV5-4; j_call: TRBJ2-1; cdr3_length: 13; cdr3_aa: ASSKTSGSYNEQF
v_call: TRBV9; j_call: TRBJ1-1; cdr3_length: 11; cdr3_aa: ASSGTGFTEAF
v_call: TRBV5-1; j_call: TRBJ2-7; cdr3_length: 12; cdr3_aa: ASSSGEGIYEQY
v_call: TRBV6-5; j_call: TRBJ1-2; cdr3_length: 6; cdr3_aa: ASNGYT
v_call: TRBV5-1; j_call: TRBJ2-7; cdr3_length: 13; cdr3_aa: ASSLLSGTGGEQY
v_call: TRBV11-2; j_call: TRBJ2-6; cdr3_length: 13; cdr3_aa: ASSGAGGGANVLT
v_call: TRBV28; j_call: TRBJ1-4; cdr3_length: 12; cdr3_aa: ASGSGGANEKLF
v_call: TRBV9; j_call: TRBJ2-3; cdr3_length: 12; cdr3_aa: ASSPLMGTDTQY
v_call: TRBV7-2; j_call: TRBJ2-7; cdr3_length: 13; cdr3_aa: ASAPGGSHSYEQY
v_call: TRBV18; j_call: TRBJ1-4; cdr3_length: 13; cdr3_aa: ASSPQAERNEKLF
v_call: TRBV5-6; j_call: TRBJ1-2; cdr3_length: 10; cdr3_aa: ASSLDSYGYT
v_call: TRBV7-8; j_call: TRBJ2-3; cdr3_length: 15; cdr3_aa: ASSPRLAGDTADTQY